The table lists the clone carrying this TCR beta chain with a few counts. Its target is unknown. This specimen comes from a study of OX40 agonist ivuxolimab in advanced cancers. Study-level information: Patients in dose escalation had liver, melanoma, kidney or head and neck cancers. Prior therapy, whether anti-PD-1, anti-PD-L1 or anti-CTLA-4, was allowed, and roughly 40% had some.

The data were produced by immunoSEQ multiplex PCR, yet TCRdb's version contains in-frame clones alone and is incomplete. The repertoire has more than 70,000 clones, approximately 91% of them found once; the top ten carry roughly 0.32%. Individuals having autoimmune disease history or systemic immunosuppression were not enrolled. Study results and caveats: Some of the lowest clonal expansion was seen in partial responders at 0.1-3.0 mg/kg.

In germline, CDR1 is LNHNV, CDR2 YYDKDF (reference sequence). Deletions cut 1 base from V and 4 bases from J, with 11 bases between. The CDR3 is made up of 14 amino acids. The receptor's source is an adult with an advanced solid tumor such as melanoma, head and neck, liver or kidney cancer. The chain couples TRBV15 to TRBJ2-7; a weak D match, TRBD1 (6 bases). Here the sequenced sample was CD4+ or CD8+ T cells sorted from blood, taken in a trial of the OX40 agonist ivuxolimab. The CDR3 spells CATSRVGTRYEQYF. Written as DNA, the CDR3 is TGTGCCACCAGCAGAGTAGGGACACGATACGAGCAGTACTTC.